The clone carrying this T cell receptor (beta chain) has just one count. The data stem from a study of blood T cell repertoires in COVID-19. CDR1 is SGHAT and CDR2 is FQNNGV in the germline V gene. The V end lost 6 bases, the J end lost 9 bases, and 9 bases lay between the germline ends. The length of the CDR3 is 11 residues. Using immunoSEQ multiplex PCR, the repertoire was profiled, and TCRdb retains in-frame clones only, with some absent. The data show 250,000 to 400,000 clones, more than 90% seen once. This clonotype was obtained from a man between 60 and 70 years old who had recovered from COVID-19. This chain joins TRBV11-2 and TRBJ2-1; D gene ambiguous. The material sequenced was PBMCs or T cells enriched from blood (not recorded which). CDR3 loop: CASRSAAEQFF. CDR3 nucleotide sequence: TGTGCCAGCAGATCGGCGGCTGAGCAGTTCTTC.